The 30 T cell receptor beta chains given below trace back to one sample, sequenced in a study of cytomegalovirus exposure and HLA in healthy donors. The repertoire was sequenced with immunoSEQ multiplex PCR; TCRdb's copy has only in-frame clones and lacks some. The sample lists 55,000 to 80,000 clones, around 93% seen once, with around 7% in the top ten. The specimen was PBMCs. Receptor source: a young woman in good health and CMV-seropositive.

This chain's CDR3 is CASSRELADSYEQYF. CDR3 DNA sequence: TGTGCCAGCAGTCGGGAACTAGCGGACTCCTACGAGCAGTACTTC. The chain links TRBV6-9 to TRBJ2-7, with 8 bases fitting TRBD2. V trimming: 5 bases; J trimming: 0 bases; junction bases outside the gene matches: 6. The CDR3 contains 15 residues. Per the germline V gene, CDR1 is MNHGY and CDR2 is SVAAGI.

The CDR3 sequence: CASAGLTGSHYTF. The CDR3 DNA reads as TGCGCCAGCGCCGGATTAACAGGGAGCCACTACACCTTC. This chain connects TRBV5-1 to TRBJ1-2; perhaps TRBD1 as D (6 bases). V dropped 7 bases and J dropped 10 bases, with 20 bases sitting between them. The germline V gene has CDR1 SGHRS and CDR2 YFSETQ. The CDR3 covers 13 residues. Together with reference TRBV5-1 and TRBJ1-2, the CDR3 gives the full variable domain: KAGVTQTPRYLIKTRGQQVTLSCSPISGHRSVSWYQQTPGQGLQFLFEYFSETQRNKGNFPGRFSGRQFSNSRSEMNVSTLELGDSALYLCASAGLTGSHYTFGSGTRLTVV.

This chain connects TRBV6-5 to TRBJ2-2; D is unclear. V gave up 6 bases and J gave up 6 bases, with 8 bases separating them. There are 12 residues in the CDR3. CDR1 and CDR2 from the germline V gene are MNHEY and SVGAGI. The CDR3 DNA reads TGTGCCAGCAGCTCCCCCCCCGGGGAGCTGTTTTTT. It encodes CASSSPPGELFF.

CDR3 residues: CASSFEAHTDTQYF. The CDR3, as DNA: TGTGCCAGCAGTTTTGAGGCACACACAGATACGCAGTATTTT. The gene calls are TRBV28 and TRBJ2-3, with D unresolved. The CDR3 covers 14 residues. Trimming removed 3 bases at V and 2 bases at J, with 9 bases between. Germline V gene lookup returns CDR1 MDHEN and CDR2 SYDVKM.

This clone was detected only once. The V and J genes are TRBV28 and TRBJ1-1; a weak D match, TRBD1 (5 bases). This CDR3 has 14 residues. Germline-derived CDR1 and CDR2 are MDHEN and SYDVKM. With 2 bases removed from V and 9 bases from J, the gap between germline ends came to 16 bases. DNA of the CDR3: TGTGCCAGCAGTTTACCGTCCAGGCGACAGAAAGCTTTCTTT. Translation gives CASSLPSRRQKAFF.

This clone is labeled medium-sized. This chain joins TRBV27 and TRBJ2-2; perhaps TRBD2 as D (6 bases). The germline V gene has CDR1 MNHEY and CDR2 SMNVEV (reference sequence). V was trimmed by 2 bases and J by 3 bases, leaving 10 bases between them. The CDR3 runs to 15 residues. This chain's CDR3 is CASSLGSGYTGELFF. CDR3 DNA: TGTGCCAGCAGTTTAGGTAGCGGATACACCGGGGAGCTGTTTTTT.

The CDR3 is CSVEDPTTGAFF. CDR3 sequence (DNA): TGCAGCGTTGAAGACCCCACAACGGGAGCTTTCTTT. V is TRBV29-1 and J is TRBJ1-1; no clear D gene. The CDR3 is made up of 12 amino acids. CDR1 SQVTM and CDR2 ANQGSEA come from the germline V gene. Trimming removed 0 bases from V and 10 bases from J, with 12 bases in between.

The DNA for the CDR3 is TGTGCCAGCAGTTTACTCGGGGAGTCTTACAATGAGCAGTTCTTC. Its protein product is CASSLLGESYNEQFF. This chain uses TRBV28 with TRBJ2-1, with D possibly being TRBD2 (5 bases). Trimming shortened V by 2 bases and J by 4 bases, and 12 bases separated the two germline ends. The CDR3 covers 15 residues. CDR1 and CDR2 (germline): MDHEN, SYDVKM. The complete variable domain, with remaining parts taken from reference TRBV28 and TRBJ2-1, reads DVKVTQSSRYLVKRTGEKVFLECVQDMDHENMFWYRQDPGLGLRLIYFSYDVKMKEKGDIPEGYSVSREKKERFSLILESASTNQTSMYLCASSLLGESYNEQFFGPGTRLTVL.

This chain links TRBV25-1 with TRBJ1-2; 8 nucleotides agree with TRBD1. V was pared by 2 bases and J by 5 bases, with 4 bases of the junction left unmatched. This CDR3 has 14 amino acids. Germline loops: CDR1 MGHDK, CDR2 SYGVNS. DNA of the CDR3: TGTGCCAGCAGTGAAATAGACAGGGGATATGGCTACACCTTC. Translated: CASSEIDRGYGYTF.

The CDR3 loop reads CATESTSDPEEQYF. CDR3 coding DNA: TGTGCCACCGAATCCACTAGCGACCCAGAAGAGCAGTACTTC. This chain links TRBV15 with TRBJ2-7; 7 nucleotides align to TRBD2. Germline V gene sequence: CDR1 LNHNV, CDR2 YYDKDF (reference sequence). CDR3 size: 14 residues. With V trimmed by 8 bases and J by 7 bases, 14 bases remained unmatched.

The sample holds a few counts of this clone. This chain joins TRBV7-2 and TRBJ2-2; D is unclear. Germline CDR1 and CDR2: SGHTA and FQGNSA. The CDR3 totals 14 residues. V lost 1 base, J lost 5 bases, and 8 bases lay in between. The CDR3: CASSLGQVTGELFF. CDR3 nucleotide sequence: TGTGCCAGCAGCTTAGGTCAGGTGACCGGGGAGCTGTTTTTT.

V is TRBV2 and J is TRBJ2-4, with D perhaps TRBD2 (7 bases). CDR1 is SNHLY and CDR2 is FYNNEI in the germline V gene. The CDR3 totals 16 residues. Trimming left V 4 bases short and J 0 bases short, with 13 bases between. Here the CDR3 reads CASSVIGGLAKNIQYF. Written as DNA, the CDR3 is TGTGCCAGCAGTGTTATCGGGGGGCTAGCCAAAAACATTCAGTACTTC. The full variable domain, with the rest looked up from reference TRBV2 and TRBJ2-4, is EPEVTQTPSHQVTQMGQEVILRCVPISNHLYFYWYRQILGQKVEFLVSFYNNEISEKSEIFDDQFSVERPDGSNFTLKIRSTKLEDSAMYFCASSVIGGLAKNIQYFGAGTRLSVL.

CDR3 coding DNA: TGTGCCAGCAGCTCCGGACCTAGGACAGGGGGGGAGACCCAGTACTTC. Translated: CASSSGPRTGGETQYF. The chain is built from TRBV7-8 and TRBJ2-5; 10 nucleotides line up with TRBD1. The J segment lost 5 bases and the V segment lost 4 bases, leaving 10 bases of the junction unmatched. CDR1 is SGHVS, CDR2 FQNEAQ, per germline. The CDR3 totals 16 residues.

CDR3 in amino acids: CASSHPRGLYNSPLHF. DNA of the CDR3: TGTGCCAGTAGTCATCCCAGGGGGCTTTATAATTCACCCCTCCACTTT. The rearrangement links TRBV19 to TRBJ1-6; 8 bases map to TRBD1. The CDR3 loop spans 16 amino acids. With 5 bases clipped from V and 4 bases from J, the junction kept 7 bases outside the gene matches. CDR1 and CDR2 from the germline V gene are LNHDA and SQIVND (reference sequence).

The chain employs TRBV29-1 and TRBJ2-7; perhaps TRBD2 as D (6 bases). The CDR3 runs to 13 residues. Germline loops: CDR1 SQVTM, CDR2 ANQGSEA. Trimming took 0 bases from V and 6 from J, leaving 12 bases between them. The CDR3 coding sequence is TGCAGCGTTGAAGATTCCTGGCGGGGCGAGCAGTACTTC. Its translation is CSVEDSWRGEQYF.

V usage is TRBV28 and J usage is TRBJ2-3; D unresolved. There are 13 residues in the CDR3. The germline V and J ends were trimmed by 6 bases and 0 bases, with 7 bases remaining between them. Germline V CDR1 and CDR2: MDHEN, SYDVKM. CDR3 region: CASRADSTDTQYF. CDR3 DNA sequence: TGTGCCAGCAGGGCTGATAGCACAGATACGCAGTATTTT.

V is TRBV28 and J is TRBJ2-2, with a weak D call TRBD2 (5 bases). Per the germline V gene, CDR1 is MDHEN and CDR2 is SYDVKM. The ends were cut back, 10 bases at V and 0 bases at J, with 12 bases in the middle. The CDR3 spans 14 residues. In nucleotides, the CDR3 is TGTGCCATTCAGCGGAACACGAACACCGGGGAGCTGTTTTTT. This encodes CAIQRNTNTGELFF.

The rearrangement joins TRBV7-3 to TRBJ2-7; 10 nucleotides align to TRBD2. J lost 4 bases, V lost 3 bases, and 6 bases had no gene match. CDR1 is SGHTA and CDR2 is FQGTGA in the germline V gene. The CDR3 runs to 15 residues. CDR3 coding DNA: TGTGCCAGCAGCTTCCAAGCGGGAGGGACGTACGAGCAGTACTTC. This sequence encodes CASSFQAGGTYEQYF.

The chain employs TRBV19 and TRBJ2-7, with 7 positions matching TRBD1. V trimming: 4 bases; J trimming: 2 bases; junction bases outside the gene matches: 5. The germline gives CDR1 LNHDA, CDR2 SQIVND (reference sequence). The CDR3 totals 14 residues. CDR3 in DNA: TGTGCCAGTAGTACGCTGACAGGGCCCTACGAGCAGTACTTC. It codes for CASSTLTGPYEQYF.

The chain recombines TRBV5-5 with TRBJ1-3; 7 bases fit TRBD1. Germline values: CDR1 SGHKS, CDR2 YYEKEE (reference sequence). The CDR3 totals 14 residues. The V and J ends lost 0 bases and 8 bases, in that order; junction bases with no gene match: 5. In DNA form, the CDR3 reads TGTGCCAGCAGCTTGGGCGGGACAGTAGACACCATATATTTT. Protein sequence: CASSLGGTVDTIYF.

Only one count was recorded for this clone. The chain couples TRBV4-2 to TRBJ1-6, with 9 bases lining up with TRBD1. The V gene's germline CDR1 is LGHNA and CDR2 YNFKEQ. The CDR3 covers 18 residues. The J segment lost 6 bases and the V segment lost 1 base, leaving 10 bases of the junction unmatched. The CDR3 DNA sequence: TGTGCCAGCAGCCAAGTTCTCAAAGGGACAGGGTTTAATTCACCCCTCCACTTT. It is translated as CASSQVLKGTGFNSPLHF.

This clone was seen a single time. The V gene is TRBV6-6, the J gene TRBJ1-5, with D uncertain. Trimming removed 8 bases at V and 9 bases at J, with 14 bases between. The CDR3 length is 12 residues. CDR1 is MNHNY and CDR2 is SVGAGI in the germline V gene (reference sequence). The CDR3 sequence: CASGRVSGPQHF. CDR3 coding DNA: TGTGCCAGCGGGCGGGTGAGTGGGCCCCAGCATTTT.

V and J are TRBV21-1 and TRBJ1-6; the table's D call, TRBD1, was not checked against the DNA. TRBV21-1 is shown as a pseudogene. The CDR3 contains 14 residues. The CDR3 sequence: CASSKTGDNSPLHF. For the CDR3, the DNA is TGTGCCAGCAGCAAGACAGGAGATAATTCACCCCTCCACTTT.

The chain recombines TRBV6-4 with TRBJ2-1, with a possible D match to TRBD2 (5 bases). This CDR3 is built from 15 residues. With 4 bases removed from V and 8 bases from J, the gap between germline ends came to 18 bases. CDR1 and CDR2 (germline): MRHNA, SNTAGT. As DNA, the CDR3 is TGTGCCAGCAGTGCTGAGAAGCTAGCCCCTTATGAGCAGTTCTTC. It translates to CASSAEKLAPYEQFF.

The CDR3 reads CSACQEFSGNTIYF. The CDR3 DNA reads TGCAGCGCTTGCCAGGAATTCTCTGGAAACACCATATATTTT. The chain uses TRBV29-1 and TRBJ1-3; D is undetermined. V lost 7 bases, J lost 0 bases, and 13 bases lay in between. The CDR3 extends over 14 amino acids. Germline V lookup: CDR1 SQVTM, CDR2 ANQGSEA. The variable domain in full, with the rest retrieved from reference TRBV29-1 and TRBJ1-3, is SAVISQKPSRDICQRGTSLTIQCQVDSQVTMMFWYRQQPGQSLTLIATANQGSEATYESGFVIDKFPISRPNLTFSTLTVSNMSPEDSSIYLCSACQEFSGNTIYFGEGSWLTVV.

The V gene is TRBV6-1, the J gene TRBJ1-1; TRBD1 might be the D (5 bases). V was shortened by 6 bases and J by 1 base, with 9 bases between the two germline ends. CDR1 is MNHNS, CDR2 SASEGT, per germline. This CDR3 has 13 amino acids. CDR3 nucleotide sequence: TGTGCCAGCAGCCAACAGGAGAACACTGAAGCTTTCTTT. Residues: CASSQQENTEAFF.

The chain is built from TRBV27 and TRBJ1-4; 7 positions agree with TRBD1. The germline V gene has CDR1 MNHEY and CDR2 SMNVEV (reference sequence). The CDR3 loop spans 15 amino acids. Losses at the gene ends were 5 bases for V and 4 bases for J; bases not matched to a gene: 7. CDR3 nucleotides: TGTGCCAGCAGTCTCATGTACAGGGGTAATGAAAAACTGTTTTTT. Amino acid sequence: CASSLMYRGNEKLFF.

The rearrangement uses TRBV4-1 and TRBJ1-5; no definite D call. The V end was cut by 0 bases, the J end by 0 bases, with 9 bases between. Germline CDR1 is MGHRA and CDR2 is YSYEKL. This CDR3 spans 16 amino acids. The CDR3 nucleotides are TGCGCCAGCAGCCAAGAGAGAGGGAATAGCAATCAGCCCCAGCATTTT. Its protein is CASSQERGNSNQPQHF.

The CDR3 DNA reads as TGCGCCAGCAGCCAAGATCCAGGGGCGGAGAACACTGAAGCTTTCTTT. Translating gives CASSQDPGAENTEAFF. The chain links TRBV4-1 to TRBJ1-1, with D perhaps TRBD1 (6 bases). CDR1 is MGHRA, CDR2 YSYEKL, per germline. Trimming took off 0 bases at V and 1 base at J, with 12 bases between the two ends. The CDR3 is 16 amino acids.

The chain combines TRBV29-1 with TRBJ1-3; D is possibly TRBD1 (5 bases). The CDR3 spans 13 residues. The germline V gene encodes CDR1 SQVTM and CDR2 ANQGSEA. Trimming removed 4 bases at V and 0 bases at J, with 7 bases between. CDR3 sequence (DNA): TGCAGCGTTGGGGGCCTCTCTGGAAACACCATATATTTT. Translated: CSVGGLSGNTIYF.